This record covers a single TCR beta chain. The target antigen is unknown. CDR3 size: 14 residues. Germline lookup yields CDR1 SGDLS and CDR2 YYNGEE. Trimming shortened V by 0 bases and J by 9 bases, and 13 bases separated the two germline ends. In the PCR, 60 Vbeta and 13 Jbeta primers were used. Sequenced by immunoSEQ multiplex PCR; TCRdb stores in-frame clones only, minus some. The table shows about 130,000 clones, with around 78% occurring only once. This sample was taken from a study of cytomegalovirus exposure and HLA in healthy donors. Study in general: Among the 350 to 500 donors who were genotyped, about 80% fell in the genetic ancestry cluster that is associated with self-reported Caucasian donors.

Overall study results and limits: Earlier results showed most TCR beta V segments being productive about 90% or about 30% of the time. Associated with HLA alleles at 0.05 false discovery rate in a later analysis were 15,000 to 20,000 TCR beta sequences.

The sample comprised PBMCs. The chain joins TRBV9 to TRBJ2-1, with D tentatively TRBD1 (6 bases). This clonotype was sampled from a man aged 50-60 years in good health and CMV-seronegative. The CDR3 nucleotides read TGTGCCAGCAGCGTAGGTAACAGGGTCGCTGAGCAGTTCTTC. It yields the protein CASSVGNRVAEQFF. Drawing the rest from reference TRBV9 and TRBJ2-1, the complete variable domain is DSGVTQTPKHLITATGQRVTLRCSPRSGDLSVYWYQQSLDQGLQFLIQYYNGEERAKGNILERFSAQQFPDLHSELNLSSLELGDSALYFCASSVGNRVAEQFFGPGTRLTVL.